This paragraph covers one TCR beta chain sequence. This sample stems from a study of blood T cell repertoires in COVID-19. Looking at the study overall: Donors in the United States, Italy and Spain gave samples during acute or convalescent COVID-19.

TCRdb's table, derived via immunoSEQ multiplex PCR, lists solely in-frame clones and lacks some. The sample carries 120,000 or so clones, over 75% recorded once. CDR1 KGHDR and CDR2 SFDVKD come from the germline V gene. The V end was cut by 6 bases, the J end by 4 bases, with 8 bases between. This CDR3 spans 12 amino acids. The sequenced sample consisted of peripheral blood. The rearrangement links TRBV24-1 to TRBJ1-2, with D perhaps TRBD1 (5 bases). The TCR sequence derives from an older man with active or convalescent COVID-19. CDR3 bases: TGTGCCACCAGTCAGGGTCTCTATGGCTACACCTTC. Translation: CATSQGLYGYTF.